A single sample is the source of the 6 T cell receptor beta chains below, sequenced in a study of tumor-infiltrating lymphocytes in primary liver carcinoma. Researchers drew blood RNA from unsorted whole blood and extracted germline DNA as well. The template, roughly 0.45 ug total RNA, yielded TCR beta cDNA made with a constant-region primer. Three rounds of nested multiplex PCR with slightly modified ARM-PCR produced TCR beta libraries. Rounds one and two of PCR, each of 10 cycles, were primed with TRBV1-TRBV30 forward primers and a C-beta reverse primer. TCRdb ran MiXCR on the multiplex PCR reads and lists one entry per CDR3 protein. The sample lists some 320,000 distinct CDR3 sequences, 55% to 65% occurring once. Sequencing used peripheral blood. These receptors originate from a man aged 35-49 years with primary liver carcinoma and hepatitis B virus infection.

On this clonotype: Mismatch with germline at one junction end may stem from a read error. The genes are TRBV11-2 and TRBJ2-7; TRBD2 aligns across 10 bases. The CDR3 consists of 14 residues. Germline lookup yields CDR1 SGHAT and CDR2 FQNNGV. This CDR3 reads CANSSLAGVGEQYF. CDR3 DNA: TGTGCCAACAGCAGTCTAGCGGGAGTTGGCGAGCAGTACTTC.

A word on this clonotype: Since the CDR3 does not end with the conserved phenylalanine or tryptophan, this likely comes from a read error. DNA for the CDR3: TGCGCCAGCAGTGATCTGTCTACCTATAGCAATCAGCCCCAGCATCTT. Its translation: CASSDLSTYSNQPQHL. This chain uses TRBV10-2 with TRBJ1-5; D remains unclear. The CDR3 totals 16 residues. The ends were cut back, 3 bases at V and 0 bases at J, with 12 bases in the middle. Germline assignment: CDR1 WSHSY and CDR2 SAAADI.

A single count supports this clonotype. This may come from a read error, since a much larger clone is one base off. The CDR3 DNA sequence: TGTGCCAGCAGTACACCAGGGGGATCCGGGGAGCTGTTTTTT. Its translation: CASSTPGGSGELFF. The gene calls are TRBV12-3 or TRBV12-4 and TRBJ2-2; 7 bases are shared with TRBD1. CDR3 length: 14 residues. J lost 6 bases, V lost 5 bases, and 6 bases had no gene match.

Concerning this clonotype: A much larger clone differs by one base, so this may be a read error. This chain connects TRBV6-2 or TRBV6-3 to TRBJ2-7; D is possibly TRBD1 (6 bases). The germline V gene encodes CDR1 MNHEY and CDR2 SVGEGT. The CDR3 has 15 residues. Trimming took off 2 bases at V and 3 bases at J, with 14 bases between the two ends. CDR3 region: CASSYTLDSYYEQYF. In DNA form, the CDR3 reads TGTGCCAGCAGTTACACCCTGGACAGTTACTACGAGCAGTACTTC.

Comments on this clonotype: Just one base apart from a much larger clone, this may be a read error. The chain couples TRBV6-1 to TRBJ2-2; no reliable D call. Between the trimmed V and J ends, which lost 2 bases and 4 bases, there was a span of 8 bases. The length of the CDR3 is 14 residues. Germline V gene data show CDR1 as MNHNS and CDR2 as SASEGT. CDR3 in DNA: TGTGCCAGCAGTGAACTCCTACGCACCGGGGAGCTGTTTTTT. Translated: CASSELLRTGELFF.

This clonotype was observed once. It may be a read error: a sequence one base away is much more abundant. The CDR3 DNA is TGTGCCAGCAGCCTGGACAGGGGGGATTCACCCCTCAACTTT. Its protein product is CASSLDRGDSPLNF. This rearrangement joins TRBV4-2 to TRBJ1-6; 10 bases map to TRBD1. This CDR3 has 14 residues. Germline CDR1 LGHNA, CDR2 YNFKEQ.